The present entry profiles one TCR beta chain with its context. Its cognate antigen is unknown. The data were obtained in a study of a mutant IDH1 vaccine in newly diagnosed glioma. Looked up from germline, CDR1 is MNHEY and CDR2 is SMNVEV (reference sequence). The V and J ends lost 5 bases and 7 bases respectively, with 20 bases between them. The CDR3 length is 16 residues. Time point in this sample: week 5, during vaccination. Every single dose of the vaccine, 300 ug of mutant IDH1 20-mer peptide, came with topical imiquimod. Regarding the study as a whole: The study observed vaccine-induced immune responses in more than 80% of patients.

Generated by immunoSEQ multiplex PCR, the TCRdb table keeps only in-frame clones and is missing some. The table shows over 55,000 clones, with less than 85% occurring only once. The clonotype was recovered from a woman between 18 and 30 years old with glioma. Some clones in this sample may be carry-over from other donors' samples. This sample comprised PBMCs, obtained from a glioma patient whose treatment included an IDH1 peptide vaccine. This chain joins TRBV27 and TRBJ2-2; weak D call: TRBD1 (5 bases). CDR3 region: CASSARTKGRIGELFF. The DNA for the CDR3 is TGTGCCAGCAGTGCCCGGACAAAGGGGCGGATCGGGGAGCTGTTTTTT.